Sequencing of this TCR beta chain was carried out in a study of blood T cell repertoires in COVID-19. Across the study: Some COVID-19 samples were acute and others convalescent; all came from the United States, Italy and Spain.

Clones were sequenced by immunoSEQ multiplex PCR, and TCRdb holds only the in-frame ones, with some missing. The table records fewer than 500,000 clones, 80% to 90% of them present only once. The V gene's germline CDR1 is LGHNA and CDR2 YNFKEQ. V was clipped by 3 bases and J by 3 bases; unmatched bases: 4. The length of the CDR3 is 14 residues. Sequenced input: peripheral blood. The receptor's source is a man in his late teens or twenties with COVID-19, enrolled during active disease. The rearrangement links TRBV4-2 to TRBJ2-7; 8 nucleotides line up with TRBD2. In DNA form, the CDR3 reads TGTGCCAGCAGCCATAGCGGGACAATCTACGAGCAGTACTTC. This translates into CASSHSGTIYEQYF.